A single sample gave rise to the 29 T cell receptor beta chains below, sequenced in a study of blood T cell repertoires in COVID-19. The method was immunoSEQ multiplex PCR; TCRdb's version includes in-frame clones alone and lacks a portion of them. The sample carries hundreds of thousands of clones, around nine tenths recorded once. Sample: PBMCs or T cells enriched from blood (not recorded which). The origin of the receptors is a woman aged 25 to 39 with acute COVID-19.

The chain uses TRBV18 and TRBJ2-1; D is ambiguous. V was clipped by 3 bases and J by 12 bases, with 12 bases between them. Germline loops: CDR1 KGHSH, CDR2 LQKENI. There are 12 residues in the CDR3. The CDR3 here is CASSPLAGSQFF. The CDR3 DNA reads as TGTGCCAGCTCACCCCTGGCCGGGTCGCAGTTCTTC.

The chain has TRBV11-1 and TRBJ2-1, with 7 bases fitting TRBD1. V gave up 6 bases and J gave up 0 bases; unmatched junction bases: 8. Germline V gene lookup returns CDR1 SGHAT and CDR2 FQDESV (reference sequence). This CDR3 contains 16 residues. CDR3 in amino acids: CASSPAGTASYNEQFF. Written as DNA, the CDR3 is TGTGCCAGCAGTCCCGCCGGGACAGCCTCCTACAATGAGCAGTTCTTC.

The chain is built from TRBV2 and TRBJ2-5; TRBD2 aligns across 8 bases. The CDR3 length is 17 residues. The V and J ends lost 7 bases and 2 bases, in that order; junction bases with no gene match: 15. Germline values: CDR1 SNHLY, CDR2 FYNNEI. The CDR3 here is CASKGTSGGSGQETQYF. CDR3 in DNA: TGTGCCAGCAAAGGAACGAGCGGGGGAAGTGGGCAAGAGACCCAGTACTTC.

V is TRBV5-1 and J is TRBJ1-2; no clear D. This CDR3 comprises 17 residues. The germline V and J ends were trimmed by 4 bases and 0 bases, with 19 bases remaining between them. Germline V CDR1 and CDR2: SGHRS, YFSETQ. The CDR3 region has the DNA TGCGCCAGCAGCAGGCTTCCGGCTTCGGAGTCTAACTATGGCTACACCTTC. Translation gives CASSRLPASESNYGYTF. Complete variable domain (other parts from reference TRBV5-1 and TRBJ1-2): KAGVTQTPRYLIKTRGQQVTLSCSPISGHRSVSWYQQTPGQGLQFLFEYFSETQRNKGNFPGRFSGRQFSNSRSEMNVSTLELGDSALYLCASSRLPASESNYGYTFGSGTRLTVV.

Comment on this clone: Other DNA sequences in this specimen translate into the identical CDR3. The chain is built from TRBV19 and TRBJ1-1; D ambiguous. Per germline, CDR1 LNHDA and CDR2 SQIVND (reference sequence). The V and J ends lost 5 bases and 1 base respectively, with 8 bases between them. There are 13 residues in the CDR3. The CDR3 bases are TGTGCCAGTAGTGAGGGAAGGAACACTGAAGCTTTCTTT. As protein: CASSEGRNTEAFF. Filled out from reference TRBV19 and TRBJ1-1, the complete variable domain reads DGGITQSPKYLFRKEGQNVTLSCEQNLNHDAMYWYRQDPGQGLRLIYYSQIVNDFQKGDIAEGYSVSREKKESFPLTVTSAQKNPTAFYLCASSEGRNTEAFFGQGTRLTVV.

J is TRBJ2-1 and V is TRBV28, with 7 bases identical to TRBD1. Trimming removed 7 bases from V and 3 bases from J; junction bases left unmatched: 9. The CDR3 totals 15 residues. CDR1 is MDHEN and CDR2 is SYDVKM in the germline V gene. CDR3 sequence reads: CASKGAFARYNEQFF. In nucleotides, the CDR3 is TGTGCCAGCAAGGGGGCTTTTGCCCGCTACAATGAGCAGTTCTTC.

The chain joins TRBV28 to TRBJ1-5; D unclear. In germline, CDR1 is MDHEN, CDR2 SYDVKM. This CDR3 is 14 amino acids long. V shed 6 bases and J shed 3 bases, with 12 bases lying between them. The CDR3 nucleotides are TGTGCCAGCAGCCAAGAACTGCCCAATCAGCCCCAGCATTTT. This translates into CASSQELPNQPQHF.

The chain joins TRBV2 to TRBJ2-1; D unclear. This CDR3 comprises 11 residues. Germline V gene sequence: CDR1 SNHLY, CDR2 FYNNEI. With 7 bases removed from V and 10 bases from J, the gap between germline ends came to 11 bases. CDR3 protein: CASIFPSEQFF. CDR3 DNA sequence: TGTGCCAGCATATTCCCCTCGGAGCAGTTCTTC.

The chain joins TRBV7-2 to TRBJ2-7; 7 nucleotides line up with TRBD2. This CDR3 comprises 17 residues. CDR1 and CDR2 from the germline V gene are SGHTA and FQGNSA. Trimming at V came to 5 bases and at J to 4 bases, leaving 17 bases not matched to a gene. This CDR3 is CASSPQHGASGGYEQYF. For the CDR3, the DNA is TGTGCCAGCAGCCCACAACACGGGGCTAGCGGTGGGTACGAGCAGTACTTC.

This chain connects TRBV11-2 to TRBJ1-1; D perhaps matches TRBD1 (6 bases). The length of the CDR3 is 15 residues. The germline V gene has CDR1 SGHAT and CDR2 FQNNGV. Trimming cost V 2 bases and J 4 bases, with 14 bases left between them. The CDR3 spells CASSLIDWGRTEAFF. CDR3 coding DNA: TGTGCCAGCAGCTTAATAGATTGGGGGCGCACTGAAGCTTTCTTT.

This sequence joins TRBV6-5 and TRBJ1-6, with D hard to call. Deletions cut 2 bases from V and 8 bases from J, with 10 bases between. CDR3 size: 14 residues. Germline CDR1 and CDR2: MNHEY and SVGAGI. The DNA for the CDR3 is TGTGCCAGCAGTTACAGGGTGAGGGATTCACCCCTCCACTTT. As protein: CASSYRVRDSPLHF.

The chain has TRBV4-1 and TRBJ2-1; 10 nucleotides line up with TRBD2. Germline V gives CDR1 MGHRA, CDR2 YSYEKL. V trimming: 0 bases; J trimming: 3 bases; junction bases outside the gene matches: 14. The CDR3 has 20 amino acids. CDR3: CASSQDPRQASGGLYNEQFF. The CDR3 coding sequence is TGCGCCAGCAGCCAAGATCCCCGTCAGGCTAGCGGGGGCCTCTACAATGAGCAGTTCTTC.

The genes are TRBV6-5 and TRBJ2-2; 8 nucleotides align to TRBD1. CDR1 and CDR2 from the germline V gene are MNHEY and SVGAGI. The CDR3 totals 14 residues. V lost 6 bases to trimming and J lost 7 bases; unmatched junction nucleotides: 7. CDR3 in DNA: TGTGCCAGCAGGGCAGGGGGCGGAGGCGGGGAGCTGTTTTTT. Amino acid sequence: CASRAGGGGGELFF.

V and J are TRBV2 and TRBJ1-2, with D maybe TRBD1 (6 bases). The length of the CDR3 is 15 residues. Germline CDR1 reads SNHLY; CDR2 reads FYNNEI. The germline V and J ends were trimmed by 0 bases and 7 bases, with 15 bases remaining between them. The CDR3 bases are TGTGCCAGCAGTGAAGCGCTTGTGGGGGCCGGTGGCTACACCTTC. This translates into CASSEALVGAGGYTF.

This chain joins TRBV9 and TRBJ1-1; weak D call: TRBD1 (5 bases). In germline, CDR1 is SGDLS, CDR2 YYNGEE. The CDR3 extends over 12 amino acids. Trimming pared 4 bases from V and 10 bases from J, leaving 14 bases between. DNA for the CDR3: TGTGCCAGCAGCCCGGGGGGTGCGGGAGCTTTCTTT. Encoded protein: CASSPGGAGAFF. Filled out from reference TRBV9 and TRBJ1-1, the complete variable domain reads DSGVTQTPKHLITATGQRVTLRCSPRSGDLSVYWYQQSLDQGLQFLIQYYNGEERAKGNILERFSAQQFPDLHSELNLSSLELGDSALYFCASSPGGAGAFFGQGTRLTVV.

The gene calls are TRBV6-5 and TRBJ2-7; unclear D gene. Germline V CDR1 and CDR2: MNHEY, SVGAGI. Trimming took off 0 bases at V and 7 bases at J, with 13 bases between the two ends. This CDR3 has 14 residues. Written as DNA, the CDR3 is TGTGCCAGCAGTTACTCGATCTACTATGCAGAGCAGTACTTC. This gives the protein CASSYSIYYAEQYF.

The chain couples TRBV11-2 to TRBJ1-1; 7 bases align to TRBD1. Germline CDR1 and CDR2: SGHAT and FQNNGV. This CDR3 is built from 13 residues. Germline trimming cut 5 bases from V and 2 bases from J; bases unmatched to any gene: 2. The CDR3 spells CASSGTANTEAFF. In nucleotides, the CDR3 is TGTGCCAGCAGCGGGACAGCAAACACTGAAGCTTTCTTT.

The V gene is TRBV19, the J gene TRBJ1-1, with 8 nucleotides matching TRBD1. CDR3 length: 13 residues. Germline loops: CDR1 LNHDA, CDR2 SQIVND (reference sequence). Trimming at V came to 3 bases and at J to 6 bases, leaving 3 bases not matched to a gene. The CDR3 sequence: CASSISTGAEAFF. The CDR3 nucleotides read TGTGCCAGTAGTATTTCGACAGGGGCTGAAGCTTTCTTT.

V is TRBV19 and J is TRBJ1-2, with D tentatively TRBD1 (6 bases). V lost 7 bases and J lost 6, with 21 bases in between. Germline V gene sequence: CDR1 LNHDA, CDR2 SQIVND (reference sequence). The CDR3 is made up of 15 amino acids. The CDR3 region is CASTGLAGASNGYTF. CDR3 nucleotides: TGTGCCAGTACCGGGCTAGCAGGGGCGTCTAATGGCTACACCTTC.

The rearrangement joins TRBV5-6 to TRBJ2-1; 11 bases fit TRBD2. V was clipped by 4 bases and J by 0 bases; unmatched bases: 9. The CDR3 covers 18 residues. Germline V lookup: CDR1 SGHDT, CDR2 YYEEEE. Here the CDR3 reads CASSRRLAGISSYNEQFF. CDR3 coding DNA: TGTGCCAGCAGCCGGAGACTAGCGGGGATCAGCTCCTACAATGAGCAGTTCTTC.

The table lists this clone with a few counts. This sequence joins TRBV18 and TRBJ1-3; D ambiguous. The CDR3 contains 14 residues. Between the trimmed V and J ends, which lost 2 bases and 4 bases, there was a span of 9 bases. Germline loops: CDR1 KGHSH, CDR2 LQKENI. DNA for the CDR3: TGTGCCAGCTCACCAGGAGTTTCGGGAAACACCATATATTTT. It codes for CASSPGVSGNTIYF.

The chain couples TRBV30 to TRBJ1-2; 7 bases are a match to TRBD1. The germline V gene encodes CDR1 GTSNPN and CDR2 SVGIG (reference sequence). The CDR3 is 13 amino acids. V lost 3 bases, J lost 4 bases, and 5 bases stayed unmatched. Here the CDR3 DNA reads TGTGCCTGGAGAGGAGGACAGGCCTATGGCTACACCTTC. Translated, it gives CAWRGGQAYGYTF.

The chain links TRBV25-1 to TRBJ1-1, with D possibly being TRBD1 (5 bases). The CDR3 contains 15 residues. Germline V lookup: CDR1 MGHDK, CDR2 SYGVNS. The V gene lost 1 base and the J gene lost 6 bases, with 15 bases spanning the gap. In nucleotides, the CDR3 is TGTGCCAGCAGTGAATGGCAGGGCGCCGCCTCTGAAGCTTTCTTT. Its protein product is CASSEWQGAASEAFF. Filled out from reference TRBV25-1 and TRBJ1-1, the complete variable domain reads EADIYQTPRYLVIGTGKKITLECSQTMGHDKMYWYQQDPGMELHLIHYSYGVNSTEKGDLSSESTVSRIRTEHFPLTLESARPSHTSQYLCASSEWQGAASEAFFGQGTRLTVV.

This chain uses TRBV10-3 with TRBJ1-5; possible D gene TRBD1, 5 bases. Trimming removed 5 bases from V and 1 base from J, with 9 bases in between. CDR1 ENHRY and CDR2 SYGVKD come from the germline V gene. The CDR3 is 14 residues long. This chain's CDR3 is CAISLGGSNQPQHF. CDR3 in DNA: TGTGCCATCAGTCTCGGGGGAAGCAATCAGCCCCAGCATTTT.

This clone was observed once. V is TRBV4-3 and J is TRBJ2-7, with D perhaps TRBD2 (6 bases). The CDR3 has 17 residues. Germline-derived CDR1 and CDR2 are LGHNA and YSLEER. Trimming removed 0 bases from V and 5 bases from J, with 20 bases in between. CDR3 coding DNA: TGCGCCAGCAGCCAAGAATGGGGGACTGGCCTTAGGGACGAGCAGTACTTC. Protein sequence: CASSQEWGTGLRDEQYF.

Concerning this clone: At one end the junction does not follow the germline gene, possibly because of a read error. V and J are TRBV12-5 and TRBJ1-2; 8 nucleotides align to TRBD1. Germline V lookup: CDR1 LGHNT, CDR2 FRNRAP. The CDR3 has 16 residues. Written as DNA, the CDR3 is TGTGCTAGTGCTTTGAACCCGACAGGGGAAGGCTATGGCTACACCTTC. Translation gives CASALNPTGEGYGYTF.

This CDR3 is CASNAGTWARGTANYGYTF. CDR3 sequence (DNA): TGTGCCAGCAATGCCGGGACGTGGGCGAGAGGGACAGCTAACTATGGCTACACCTTC. V and J are TRBV19 and TRBJ1-2; 7 positions agree with TRBD1. The CDR3 length is 19 residues. Trimming took 9 bases from V and 0 from J; bases not matched to a gene: 22. The V gene's germline CDR1 is LNHDA and CDR2 SQIVND (reference sequence).

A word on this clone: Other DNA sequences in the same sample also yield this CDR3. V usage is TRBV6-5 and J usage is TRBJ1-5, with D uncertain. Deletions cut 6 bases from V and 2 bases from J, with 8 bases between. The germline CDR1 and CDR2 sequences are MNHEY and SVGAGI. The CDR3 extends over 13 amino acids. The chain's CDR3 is CASSPGGNQPQHF. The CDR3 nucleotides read TGTGCCAGCAGCCCCGGAGGCAATCAGCCCCAGCATTTT.

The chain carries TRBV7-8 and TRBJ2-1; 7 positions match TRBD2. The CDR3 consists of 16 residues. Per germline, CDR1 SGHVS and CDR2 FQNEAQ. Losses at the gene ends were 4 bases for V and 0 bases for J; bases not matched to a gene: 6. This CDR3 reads CASSSDERGSYNEQFF. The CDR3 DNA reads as TGTGCCAGCAGCTCGGACGAGCGGGGCTCCTACAATGAGCAGTTCTTC.